Below, 16 T cell receptor beta chains from the same sample are listed, as sequenced in a study of blood T cell repertoires in COVID-19. Measured with immunoSEQ multiplex PCR; TCRdb has only the in-frame clones, and not every one. This sample carries about 310,000 clones, approximately 87% of them seen once, and the ten largest clones take approximately 2.9%. Sequencing was performed on peripheral blood. The source of these receptors is a woman in her 30s with COVID-19, enrolled during active disease.

J is TRBJ1-6 and V is TRBV5-1, with a weak D call TRBD1 (5 bases). The CDR3 is 17 amino acids. V lost 5 bases and J 5 bases, leaving 20 bases between the germline ends. Germline V lookup: CDR1 SGHRS, CDR2 YFSETQ. CDR3 loop: CASSRSDSLLNNSPLHF. The CDR3 DNA sequence: TGCGCCAGCAGTCGGTCCGACAGCCTCCTTAATAATTCACCCCTCCACTTT. Full variable domain (missing parts from reference TRBV5-1 and TRBJ1-6): KAGVTQTPRYLIKTRGQQVTLSCSPISGHRSVSWYQQTPGQGLQFLFEYFSETQRNKGNFPGRFSGRQFSNSRSEMNVSTLELGDSALYLCASSRSDSLLNNSPLHFGNGTRLTVT.

This chain connects TRBV10-1 to TRBJ1-1; no definite D call. The CDR3 loop spans 13 amino acids. V was trimmed by 8 bases and J by 3 bases, leaving 13 bases between them. Per the germline V gene, CDR1 is WNHNN and CDR2 is SYGVQD (reference sequence). CDR3 sequence (DNA): TGCGCCAGCTCTTTAGAGAGCTACACTGAAGCTTTCTTT. Protein: CASSLESYTEAFF.

The chain links TRBV19 to TRBJ2-3, with TRBD1 identical over 7 bases. The CDR3 consists of 13 residues. V lost 9 bases, J lost 0 bases, and 3 bases stayed unmatched. Germline V gene sequence: CDR1 LNHDA, CDR2 SQIVND (reference sequence). CDR3 bases: TGTGCCAGCGCGACAGGGAGCACAGATACGCAGTATTTT. Its translation is CASATGSTDTQYF.

The V and J genes are TRBV10-3 and TRBJ2-7; no firm D call. Trimming stripped 3 bases from V and 2 bases from J, with 14 bases between. This CDR3 has 15 residues. The germline V gene encodes CDR1 ENHRY and CDR2 SYGVKD. CDR3 sequence: CAISEELPSPYEQYF. The CDR3 bases are TGTGCCATCAGTGAAGAACTACCCTCCCCCTACGAGCAGTACTTC.

The CDR3 sequence: CASSPRTGPQETQYF. The CDR3 DNA is TGTGCCAGCAGTCCCAGGACAGGGCCCCAAGAGACCCAGTACTTC. The chain uses TRBV11-2 and TRBJ2-5, with 8 positions matching TRBD1. J gave up 1 base and V 6 bases, and 7 bases lay outside the gene matches. CDR3 length: 15 amino acids. Germline V CDR1 and CDR2: SGHAT, FQNNGV. Variable domain in full (rest from reference TRBV11-2 and TRBJ2-5): EAGVAQSPRYKIIEKRQSVAFWCNPISGHATLYWYQQILGQGPKLLIQFQNNGVVDDSQLPKDRFSAERLKGVDSTLKIQPAKLEDSAVYLCASSPRTGPQETQYFGPGTRLLVL.

This clone is a singleton in its sample. The J gene is TRBJ2-1, the V gene TRBV7-7; TRBD2 matches 8 bases. CDR3 length: 15 residues. The J segment lost 5 bases and the V segment lost 1 base, leaving 4 bases of the junction unmatched. CDR1 and CDR2 (germline): SSHAT, FNYEAQ (reference sequence). The chain's CDR3 is CASSLDGLANNEQFF. CDR3 bases: TGTGCCAGCAGCTTAGATGGACTAGCCAACAATGAGCAGTTCTTC.

The gene calls are TRBV10-3 and TRBJ2-1, with 9 bases aligning to TRBD2. The germline V gene has CDR1 ENHRY and CDR2 SYGVKD. The CDR3 spans 16 residues. Trimming removed 2 bases from V and 7 bases from J; junction bases left unmatched: 9. The CDR3 nucleotides read TGTGCCATCAGTGAGGGCGGGAGGGTTAGTTTGAATGAGCAGTTCTTC. This encodes CAISEGGRVSLNEQFF.

The V and J genes are TRBV2 and TRBJ2-3, with 10 bases fitting TRBD1. Germline assignment: CDR1 SNHLY and CDR2 FYNNEI. The CDR3 runs to 14 residues. V shed 4 bases and J 4 bases; nucleotides not matched to a gene: 2. The CDR3 DNA reads TGTGCCAGCAGTGCGGACAGGGGGTCAGATACGCAGTATTTT. It is translated as CASSADRGSDTQYF.

Only one count was recorded for this clone. The chain carries TRBV7-2 and TRBJ2-2; no definite D call. The CDR3 runs 13 residues. The V end lost 6 bases, the J end lost 6 bases, and 11 bases lay between the germline ends. CDR1 and CDR2 from the germline V gene are SGHTA and FQGNSA. For the CDR3, the DNA is TGTGCCAGCAGTCTTTACTTACCCGGGGAGCTGTTTTTT. Translation: CASSLYLPGELFF.

This clone appeared once. One end of the junction varies from germline; a read error may be responsible. The chain has TRBV5-4 and TRBJ2-1; the D is unclear. CDR3 length: 12 residues. The germline CDR1 and CDR2 sequences are SGHNT and YYREEE (reference sequence). CDR3: CASSSDGNERFF. The CDR3 nucleotides read TGTGCCAGCAGCTCGGATGGCAATGAGCGGTTCTTC. The full variable domain, completed using reference TRBV5-4 and TRBJ2-1, is ETGVTQSPTHLIKTRGQQVTLRCSSQSGHNTVSWYQQALGQGPQFIFQYYREEENGRGNFPPRFSGLQFPNYSSELNVNALELDDSALYLCASSSDGNERFFGPGTRLTVL.

J is TRBJ2-1 and V is TRBV11-2; 9 bases are a match to TRBD2. This CDR3 has 17 residues. V dropped 3 bases and J dropped 1; count of bases not matched to a gene: 7. Germline-derived CDR1 and CDR2 are SGHAT and FQNNGV. The CDR3 DNA reads as TGTGCCAGCAGCTTTAATAGCGGGAGTATTTCCTACAATGAGCAGTTCTTC. This translates into CASSFNSGSISYNEQFF.

The rearrangement uses TRBV5-4 and TRBJ2-3, with D perhaps matching TRBD2 (5 bases). This CDR3 spans 17 amino acids. Germline V gives CDR1 SGHNT, CDR2 YYREEE (reference sequence). With 2 bases removed from V and 2 bases from J, the gap between germline ends came to 18 bases. DNA of the CDR3: TGTGCCAGCAGCTTTAACTTCGTGGGTAGCGTCACAGATACGCAGTATTTT. This sequence encodes CASSFNFVGSVTDTQYF.

The chain has TRBV18 and TRBJ2-2, with a weak D call TRBD2 (6 bases). This CDR3 has 15 residues. Trimming removed 0 bases from V and 5 bases from J, with 10 bases in between. Germline V lookup: CDR1 KGHSH, CDR2 LQKENI. CDR3 sequence reads: CASSPPGGLTGELFF. CDR3 DNA: TGTGCCAGCTCACCACCGGGGGGTCTAACCGGGGAGCTGTTTTTT.

This clone was found a few times. The chain carries TRBV5-1 and TRBJ2-3, with 11 nucleotides matching TRBD2. The ends lost 3 bases at V and 0 bases at J; junction bases unmatched: 9. CDR1 is SGHRS, CDR2 YFSETQ, per germline. This CDR3 has 18 amino acids. The CDR3 loop reads CASSWGRLAGSSTDTQYF. Here the CDR3 DNA reads TGCGCCAGCAGCTGGGGGAGACTAGCGGGGTCTAGCACAGATACGCAGTATTTT.

The chain combines TRBV10-1 with TRBJ1-6; 8 bases map to TRBD1. This CDR3 contains 17 residues. Germline CDR1 WNHNN, CDR2 SYGVQD (reference sequence). After removal of 7 bases from V and 6 bases from J, the junction contained 14 bases not matched to a gene. The CDR3 sequence is CASIKPRDRPSNSPLHF. DNA of the CDR3: TGCGCCAGCATTAAGCCCCGGGACAGGCCTAGTAATTCACCCCTCCACTTT.

The chain has TRBV27 and TRBJ2-7; tentatively, D is TRBD2 (5 bases). Germline CDR1 reads MNHEY; CDR2 reads SMNVEV (reference sequence). Trimming pared 1 base from V and 4 bases from J, leaving 11 bases between. This CDR3 is built from 14 residues. CDR3 sequence reads: CASSLFGVGYEQYF. DNA for the CDR3: TGTGCCAGCAGTTTATTCGGGGTGGGGTACGAGCAGTACTTC.